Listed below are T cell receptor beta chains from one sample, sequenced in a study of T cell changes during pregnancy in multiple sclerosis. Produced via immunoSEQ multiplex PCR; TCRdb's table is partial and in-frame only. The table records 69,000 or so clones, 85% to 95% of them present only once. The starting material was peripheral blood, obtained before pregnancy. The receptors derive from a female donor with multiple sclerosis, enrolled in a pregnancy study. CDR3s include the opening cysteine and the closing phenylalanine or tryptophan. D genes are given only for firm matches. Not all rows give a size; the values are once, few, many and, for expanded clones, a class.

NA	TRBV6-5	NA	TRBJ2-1	CASSYWADVGEQFF	TGTGCCAGCAGTTACTGGGCCGACGTCGGTGAGCAGTTCTTC
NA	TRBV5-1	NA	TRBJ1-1	CASSLLGGTEAFF	TGCGCCAGCAGCTTATTAGGGGGCACTGAAGCTTTCTTT
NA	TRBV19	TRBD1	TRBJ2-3	CASSRDRGTDTQYF	TGTGCCAGTAGTCGGGACAGGGGAACAGATACGCAGTATTTT
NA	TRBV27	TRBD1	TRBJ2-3	CASSLRAYRGSVGADTQYF	TGTGCCAGCAGTTTAAGGGCTTACAGGGGATCGGTTGGGGCAGATACGCAGTATTTT
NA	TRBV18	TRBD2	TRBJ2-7	CASSPPVASGRAGRYF	TGTGCCAGCTCACCCCCCGTGGCTAGCGGGAGGGCCGGTCGATACTTC
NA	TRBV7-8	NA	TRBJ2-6	CASSPQAGANVLTF	TGTGCCAGCAGCCCACAAGCTGGGGCCAACGTCCTGACTTTC
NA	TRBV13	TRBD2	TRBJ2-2	CASSLGLAGGWTGELFF	TGTGCCAGCAGCCTGGGACTAGCGGGGGGCTGGACCGGGGAGCTGTTTTTT
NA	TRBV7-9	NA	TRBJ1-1	CALSVNTEAFF	TGTGCCTTGTCAGTGAACACTGAAGCTTTCTTT
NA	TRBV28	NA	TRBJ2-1	CASRSGVREQFF	TGTGCCAGCAGATCTGGAGTGCGGGAGCAGTTCTTC
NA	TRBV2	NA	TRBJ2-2	CASSEGQFTGELFF	TGTGCCAGCAGTGAAGGGCAGTTCACCGGGGAGCTGTTTTTT
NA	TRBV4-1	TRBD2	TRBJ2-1	CASSQVPTSGTGKSYNEQFF	TGCGCCAGCAGCCAAGTCCCGACTAGCGGGACTGGTAAGTCCTACAATGAGCAGTTCTTC
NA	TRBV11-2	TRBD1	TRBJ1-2	CASSLKGAPGYGYTF	TGTGCCAGCAGCTTAAAGGGGGCCCCTGGCTATGGCTACACCTTC
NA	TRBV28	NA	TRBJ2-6	CASSVTGKPLGANVLTF	TGTGCCAGCAGCGTAACAGGGAAACCCCTCGGGGCCAACGTCCTGACTTTC
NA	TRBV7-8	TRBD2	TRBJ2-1	CASSLARTSGRGYNEQFF	TGTGCCAGCAGCTTAGCGAGGACTAGCGGGAGAGGCTACAATGAGCAGTTCTTC
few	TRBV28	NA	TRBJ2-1	CASSFYGPRSRSQSYNEQFF	TGTGCCAGCAGTTTTTATGGCCCCCGTTCCAGGTCTCAGTCCTACAATGAGCAGTTCTTC
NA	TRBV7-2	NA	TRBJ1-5	CASSADRVGNQPQHF	TGTGCCAGCAGCGCGGACAGAGTGGGCAATCAGCCCCAGCATTTT
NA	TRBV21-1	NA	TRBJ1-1	CASSKITHDRGVEDTEAFF	TGTGCCAGCAGCAAAATCACCCACGACAGGGGGGTAGAAGACACTGAAGCTTTCTTT
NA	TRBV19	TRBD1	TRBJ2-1	CASSRWGQGSVQFF	TGTGCCAGTAGTAGGTGGGGACAGGGTAGCGTGCAGTTCTTC
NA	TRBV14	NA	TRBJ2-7	CASSLPGSSYEQYF	TGTGCCAGCAGCCTTCCGGGGTCCTCCTACGAGCAGTACTTC
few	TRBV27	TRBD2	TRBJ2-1	CASSLEAGFYNEQFF	TGTGCCAGCAGTTTAGAAGCGGGATTCTACAATGAGCAGTTCTTC
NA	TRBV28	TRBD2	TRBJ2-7	CASSRAGGPYEQYF	TGTGCCAGCAGCCGAGCGGGAGGGCCCTACGAGCAGTACTTC
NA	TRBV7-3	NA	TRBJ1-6	CASSLRPGPDSPLHF	TGTGCCAGCAGCTTAAGACCAGGGCCGGATTCACCCCTCCACTTT